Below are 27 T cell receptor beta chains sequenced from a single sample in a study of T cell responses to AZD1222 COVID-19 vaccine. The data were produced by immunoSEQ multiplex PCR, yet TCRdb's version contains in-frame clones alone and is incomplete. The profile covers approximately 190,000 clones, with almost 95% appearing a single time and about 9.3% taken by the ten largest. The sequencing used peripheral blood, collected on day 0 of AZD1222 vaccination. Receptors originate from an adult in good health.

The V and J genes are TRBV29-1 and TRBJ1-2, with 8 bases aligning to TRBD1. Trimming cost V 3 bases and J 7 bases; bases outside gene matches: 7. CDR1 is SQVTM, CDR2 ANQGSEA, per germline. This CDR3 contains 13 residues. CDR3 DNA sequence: TGCAGCGTTGAGGTCAGGGGGCGCGGTGGCTACACCTTC. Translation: CSVEVRGRGGYTF.

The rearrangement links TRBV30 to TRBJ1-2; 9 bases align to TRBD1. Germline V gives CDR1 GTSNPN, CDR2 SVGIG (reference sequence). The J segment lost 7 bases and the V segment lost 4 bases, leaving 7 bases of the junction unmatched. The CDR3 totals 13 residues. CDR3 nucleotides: TGTGCCTGGACAGCGGACAGGGGTAGTGGCTACACCTTC. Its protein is CAWTADRGSGYTF.

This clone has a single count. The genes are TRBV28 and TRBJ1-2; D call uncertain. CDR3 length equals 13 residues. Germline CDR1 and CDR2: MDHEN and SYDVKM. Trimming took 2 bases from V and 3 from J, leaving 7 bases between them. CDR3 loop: CASSLTLYYGYTF. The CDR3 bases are TGTGCCAGCAGTTTAACCCTCTACTATGGCTACACCTTC.

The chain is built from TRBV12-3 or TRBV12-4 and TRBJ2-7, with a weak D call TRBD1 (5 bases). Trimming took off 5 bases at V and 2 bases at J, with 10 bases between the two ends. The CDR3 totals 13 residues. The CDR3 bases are TGTGCCAGCAGTCTTGGGGCCCCCTACGAGCAGTACTTC. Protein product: CASSLGAPYEQYF.

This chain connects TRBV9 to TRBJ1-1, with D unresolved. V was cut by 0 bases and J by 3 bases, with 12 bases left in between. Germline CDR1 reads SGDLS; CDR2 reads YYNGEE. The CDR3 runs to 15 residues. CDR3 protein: CASSVDPRSYTEAFF. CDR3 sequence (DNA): TGTGCCAGCAGCGTAGATCCTCGGTCCTACACTGAAGCTTTCTTT.

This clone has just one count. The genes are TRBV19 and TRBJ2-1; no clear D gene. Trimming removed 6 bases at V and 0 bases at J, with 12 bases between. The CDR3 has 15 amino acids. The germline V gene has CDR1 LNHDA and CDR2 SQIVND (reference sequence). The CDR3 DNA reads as TGTGCCAGTAGGCTCAACGGCTACTCCTACAATGAGCAGTTCTTC. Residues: CASRLNGYSYNEQFF.

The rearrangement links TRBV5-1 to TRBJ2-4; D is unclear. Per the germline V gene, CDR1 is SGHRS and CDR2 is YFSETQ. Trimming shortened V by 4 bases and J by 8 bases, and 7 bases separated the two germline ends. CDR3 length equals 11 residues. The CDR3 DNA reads TGCGCCAGCAGCGTGGGCGACATTCAGTACTTC. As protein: CASSVGDIQYF.

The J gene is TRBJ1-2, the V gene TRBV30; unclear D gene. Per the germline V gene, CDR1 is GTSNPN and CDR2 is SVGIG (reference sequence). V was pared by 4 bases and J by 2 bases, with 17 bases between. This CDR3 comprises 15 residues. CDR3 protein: CAWNEGLGQNYGYTF. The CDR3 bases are TGTGCCTGGAACGAGGGTTTAGGTCAGAACTATGGCTACACCTTC.

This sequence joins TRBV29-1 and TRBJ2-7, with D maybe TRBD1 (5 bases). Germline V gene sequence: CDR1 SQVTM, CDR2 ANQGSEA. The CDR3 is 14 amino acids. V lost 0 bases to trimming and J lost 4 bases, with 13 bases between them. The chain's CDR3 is CSVEDLAGKYEQYF. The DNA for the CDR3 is TGCAGCGTTGAAGATCTGGCAGGGAAGTACGAGCAGTACTTC.

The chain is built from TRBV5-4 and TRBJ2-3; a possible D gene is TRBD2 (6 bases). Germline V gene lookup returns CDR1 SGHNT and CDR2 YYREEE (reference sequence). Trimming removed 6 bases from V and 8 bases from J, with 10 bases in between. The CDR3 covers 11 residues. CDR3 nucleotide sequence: TGTGCCAGCACCCTGGGGGGTACGCAGTATTTT. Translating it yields CASTLGGTQYF. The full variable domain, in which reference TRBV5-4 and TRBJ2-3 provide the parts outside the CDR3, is ETGVTQSPTHLIKTRGQQVTLRCSSQSGHNTVSWYQQALGQGPQFIFQYYREEENGRGNFPPRFSGLQFPNYSSELNVNALELDDSALYLCASTLGGTQYFGPGTRLTVL.

CDR3 coding DNA: TGCGCCAGCAGTTTTTCTAGCGCCAAGGAGAGTCCTGGGGAGCTGTTTTTT. The encoded protein is CASSFSSAKESPGELFF. V and J are TRBV10-1 and TRBJ2-2, with D possibly TRBD2 on 6 matching bases. V was trimmed by 5 bases and J by 8 bases, leaving 24 bases between them. The CDR3 extends over 17 amino acids. CDR1 is WNHNN, CDR2 SYGVQD, per germline (reference sequence).

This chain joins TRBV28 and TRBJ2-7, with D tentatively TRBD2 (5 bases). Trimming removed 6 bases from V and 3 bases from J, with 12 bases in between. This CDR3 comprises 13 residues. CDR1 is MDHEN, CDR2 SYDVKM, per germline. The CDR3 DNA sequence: TGTGCCAGCAGCTCCGGGGTCAGCTACGAGCAGTACTTC. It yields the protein CASSSGVSYEQYF.

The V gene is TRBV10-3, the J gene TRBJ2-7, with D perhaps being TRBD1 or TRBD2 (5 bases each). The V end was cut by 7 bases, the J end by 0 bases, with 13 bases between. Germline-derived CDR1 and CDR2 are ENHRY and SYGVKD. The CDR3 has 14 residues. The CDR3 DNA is TGTGCCATCAAAGAAGCAGGGAGCTCCTACGAGCAGTACTTC. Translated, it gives CAIKEAGSSYEQYF.

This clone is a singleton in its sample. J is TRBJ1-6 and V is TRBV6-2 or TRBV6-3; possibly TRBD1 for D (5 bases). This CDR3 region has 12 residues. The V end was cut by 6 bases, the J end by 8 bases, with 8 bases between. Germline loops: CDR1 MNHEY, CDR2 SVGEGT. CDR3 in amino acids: CASSRQYSPLHF. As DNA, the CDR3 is TGTGCCAGCAGCCGACAGTATTCACCCCTCCACTTT.

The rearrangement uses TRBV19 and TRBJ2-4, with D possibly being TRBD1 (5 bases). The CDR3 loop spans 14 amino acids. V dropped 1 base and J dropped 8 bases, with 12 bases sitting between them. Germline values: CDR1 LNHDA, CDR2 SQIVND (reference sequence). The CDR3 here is CASSIGAGMDIQYF. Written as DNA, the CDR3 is TGTGCCAGTAGTATAGGTGCAGGGATGGACATTCAGTACTTC.

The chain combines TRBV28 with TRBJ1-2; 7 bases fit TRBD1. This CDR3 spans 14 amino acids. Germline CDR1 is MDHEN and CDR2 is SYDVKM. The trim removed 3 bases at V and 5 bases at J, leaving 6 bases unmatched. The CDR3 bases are TGTGCCAGCAGTTTGAACAGGGGAAGTTATGGCTACACCTTC. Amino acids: CASSLNRGSYGYTF.

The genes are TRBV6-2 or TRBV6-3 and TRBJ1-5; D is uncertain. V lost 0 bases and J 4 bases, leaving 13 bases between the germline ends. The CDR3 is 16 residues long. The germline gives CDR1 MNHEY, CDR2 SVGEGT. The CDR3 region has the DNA TGTGCCAGCAGTTACTCGAGTCTGGACGCTAATCAGCCCCAGCATTTT. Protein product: CASSYSSLDANQPQHF.

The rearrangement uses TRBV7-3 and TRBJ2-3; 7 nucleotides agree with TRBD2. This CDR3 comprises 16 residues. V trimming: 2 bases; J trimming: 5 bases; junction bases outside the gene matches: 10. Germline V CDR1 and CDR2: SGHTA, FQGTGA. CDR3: CASSLGGREPLDTQYF. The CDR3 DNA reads TGTGCCAGCAGCTTAGGTGGGCGGGAGCCTCTAGATACGCAGTATTTT. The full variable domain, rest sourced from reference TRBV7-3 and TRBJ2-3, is GAGVSQTPSNKVTEKGKYVELRCDPISGHTALYWYRQSLGQGPEFLIYFQGTGAADDSGLPNDRFFAVRPEGSVSTLKIQRTERGDSAVYLCASSLGGREPLDTQYFGPGTRLTVL.

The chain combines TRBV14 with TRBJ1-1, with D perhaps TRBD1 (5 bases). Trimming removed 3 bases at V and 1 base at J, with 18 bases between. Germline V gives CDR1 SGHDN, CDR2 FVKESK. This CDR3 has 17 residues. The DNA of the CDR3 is TGTGCCAGCAGCCAGATCCCAGGGACTAATTCGAACACTGAAGCTTTCTTT. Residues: CASSQIPGTNSNTEAFF.

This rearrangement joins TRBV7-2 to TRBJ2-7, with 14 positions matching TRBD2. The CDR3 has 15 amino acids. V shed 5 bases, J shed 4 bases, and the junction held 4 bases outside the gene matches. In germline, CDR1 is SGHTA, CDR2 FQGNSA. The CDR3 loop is CASSEGLAGGYEQYF. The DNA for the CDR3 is TGTGCCAGCAGCGAAGGACTAGCGGGAGGTTACGAGCAGTACTTC.

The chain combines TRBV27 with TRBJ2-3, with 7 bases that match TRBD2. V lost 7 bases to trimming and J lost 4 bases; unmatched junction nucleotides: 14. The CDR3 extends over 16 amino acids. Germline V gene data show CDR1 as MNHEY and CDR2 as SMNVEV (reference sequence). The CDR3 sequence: CASIPSLGGEADTQYF. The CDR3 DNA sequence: TGTGCCAGCATCCCCTCCTTGGGGGGGGAGGCAGATACGCAGTATTTT.

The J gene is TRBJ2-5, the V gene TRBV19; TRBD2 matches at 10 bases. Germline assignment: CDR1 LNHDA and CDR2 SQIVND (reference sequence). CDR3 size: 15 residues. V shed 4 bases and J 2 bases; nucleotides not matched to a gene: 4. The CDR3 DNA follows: TGTGCCAGTAGTACAGGACTAGCGGATCAAGAGACCCAGTACTTC. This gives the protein CASSTGLADQETQYF.

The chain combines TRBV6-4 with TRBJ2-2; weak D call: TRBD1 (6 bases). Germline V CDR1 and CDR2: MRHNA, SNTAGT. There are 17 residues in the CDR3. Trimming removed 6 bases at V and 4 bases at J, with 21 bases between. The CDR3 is CASSPNRVGGGTGELFF. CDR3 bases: TGTGCCAGCAGCCCTAACAGGGTAGGAGGAGGCACCGGGGAGCTGTTTTTT.

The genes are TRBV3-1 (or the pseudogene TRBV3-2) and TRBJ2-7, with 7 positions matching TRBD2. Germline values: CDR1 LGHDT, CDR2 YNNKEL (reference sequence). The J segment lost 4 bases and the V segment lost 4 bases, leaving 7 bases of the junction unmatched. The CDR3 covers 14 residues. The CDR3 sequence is CASSLRGLEYEQYF. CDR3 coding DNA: TGTGCCAGCAGCCTACGCGGACTAGAGTACGAGCAGTACTTC.

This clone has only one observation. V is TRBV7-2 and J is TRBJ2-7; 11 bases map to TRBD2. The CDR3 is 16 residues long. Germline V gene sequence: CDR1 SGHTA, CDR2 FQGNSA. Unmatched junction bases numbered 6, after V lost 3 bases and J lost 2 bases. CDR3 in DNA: TGTGCCAGCAGCTTCCCGACTAGCGGGATAGCCTACGAGCAGTACTTC. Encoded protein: CASSFPTSGIAYEQYF.

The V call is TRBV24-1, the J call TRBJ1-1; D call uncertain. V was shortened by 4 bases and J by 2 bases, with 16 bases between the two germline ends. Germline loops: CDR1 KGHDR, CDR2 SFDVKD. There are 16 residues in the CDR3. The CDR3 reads CATSDPLPRSNTEAFF. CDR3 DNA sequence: TGTGCCACCAGTGACCCGCTTCCACGTAGCAACACTGAAGCTTTCTTT.

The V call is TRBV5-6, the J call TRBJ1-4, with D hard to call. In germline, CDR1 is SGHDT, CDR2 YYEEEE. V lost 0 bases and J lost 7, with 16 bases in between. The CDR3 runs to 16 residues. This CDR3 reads CASSLAIPGVGEKLFF. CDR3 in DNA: TGTGCCAGCAGCTTGGCCATCCCTGGAGTTGGTGAAAAACTGTTTTTT.